These 28 T cell receptor beta chains originate from one sample sequenced in a study of CD8+ T cells in alopecia areata listed by TCRdb under 2018. Library preparation was by the immunoSEQ multiplex PCR assay. To provide template for TCR sequencing, every sample had RNA extracted and reverse transcribed into cDNA. Drawn from immuneACCESS, this table holds only the in-frame rearrangements with V and J called that TCRdb kept. Clones are partly lost; checked studies trace under half to an unresolved V gene and leave the rest unexplained. The sample table lists 140,000 to 150,000 clones, less than 70% of them with a count of one. Jointly, the top ten make up 15% of the sample. The time point label of this sample denotes: less than five weeks on oral tofacitinib. The sample's treatment or condition label, in plain terms: oral pan-JAK inhibitor, 5-10 mg twice daily. The sequencing used CD8+ T cells sorted from blood, collected at week 4, from a patient treated with tofacitinib. The receptor source for this set is a human donor with alopecia areata.

This clone came up a few times. V usage is TRBV10-3 and J usage is TRBJ1-2; possible D gene TRBD1, 6 bases. Germline assignment: CDR1 ENHRY and CDR2 SYGVKD. V was clipped by 4 bases and J by 1 base, with 16 bases between them. There are 16 residues in the CDR3. The CDR3, as DNA: TGTGCCATCAGTGGTTTAGGGGGGGACCTTAACTATGGCTACACCTTC. Translated: CAISGLGGDLNYGYTF.

V gene TRBV11-1 combines with J gene TRBJ2-5, with 7 bases identical to TRBD2. Germline V gene data show CDR1 as SGHAT and CDR2 as FQDESV (reference sequence). CDR3 size: 16 residues. The junction had 11 bases not matched to a gene; V was cut back by 5 bases and J by 2 bases. The CDR3 nucleotides read TGTGCCAGCAGCCATGGCAGGGAGGGTGGTCAAGAGACCCAGTACTTC. Translating gives CASSHGREGGQETQYF.

The V and J genes are TRBV11-2 and TRBJ2-5; D unresolved. Between the trimmed V and J ends, which lost 1 base and 4 bases, there was a span of 10 bases. Looked up from germline, CDR1 is SGHAT and CDR2 is FQNNGV. CDR3 length equals 14 residues. In DNA, the CDR3 is TGTGCCAGCAGCTTAGCAGGAGACGGAGAGACCCAGTACTTC. This encodes CASSLAGDGETQYF.

The chain employs TRBV5-1 and TRBJ2-5; 11 bases are a match to TRBD2. The J call may be wrong; the DNA end is better matched by TRBJ2-7. This CDR3 has 14 residues. CDR1 and CDR2 from the germline V gene are SGHRS and YFSETQ. The CDR3 here is CASSTSGTYYEQYF. CDR3 in DNA: TGCGCCAGTTCGACTAGCGGGACCTACTACGAGCAGTACTTC.

This clone came up once. The chain links TRBV5-1 to TRBJ1-1; D remains unclear. CDR1 and CDR2 from the germline V gene are SGHRS and YFSETQ. V was trimmed by 5 bases and J by 6 bases, leaving 14 bases between them. The CDR3 covers 13 residues. CDR3 loop: CASRSDVFAEAFF. As DNA, the CDR3 is TGCGCCAGCAGGTCCGACGTCTTCGCTGAAGCTTTCTTT.

This clone was observed once. The gene calls are TRBV2 and TRBJ2-3; possibly TRBD1 or TRBD2 for D (5 bases each). V lost 0 bases and J lost 2, with 9 bases in between. The CDR3 is 15 residues long. Germline loops: CDR1 SNHLY, CDR2 FYNNEI. The CDR3 DNA follows: TGTGCCAGCAGTGAAGCGAACGGGGCCACAGATACGCAGTATTTT. It translates to CASSEANGATDTQYF.

This clone has a handful of counts. This rearrangement joins TRBV27 to TRBJ2-1, with 7 bases lining up with TRBD1. V trimming: 6 bases; J trimming: 5 bases; junction bases outside the gene matches: 4. Germline assignment: CDR1 MNHEY and CDR2 SMNVEV (reference sequence). This CDR3 comprises 13 residues. DNA for the CDR3: TGTGCCAGCAGGGGACAGACGGACAATGAGCAGTTCTTC. Translating it yields CASRGQTDNEQFF.

The chain carries TRBV6-6 and TRBJ2-3; D gene uncertain. The CDR3 covers 14 residues. In germline, CDR1 is MNHNY, CDR2 SVGAGI (reference sequence). Between the trimmed V and J ends, which lost 0 bases and 0 bases, there was a span of 4 bases. CDR3 nucleotides: TGTGCCAGCAGTTACTCGACTAGCACAGATACGCAGTATTTT. Translating gives CASSYSTSTDTQYF.

This chain joins TRBV25-1 and TRBJ1-3; D is unclear. V lost 3 bases to trimming and J lost 0 bases, with 6 bases between them. The CDR3 is made up of 14 amino acids. Germline values: CDR1 MGHDK, CDR2 SYGVNS. The CDR3 loop reads CASSDVNSGNTIYF. The DNA of the CDR3 is TGTGCCAGCAGTGACGTGAACTCTGGAAACACCATATATTTT.

This clone was detected once. V is TRBV6-5 and J is TRBJ2-7; D remains unclear. Trimming removed 0 bases at V and 1 base at J, with 10 bases between. CDR3 length equals 15 residues. The germline CDR1 and CDR2 sequences are MNHEY and SVGAGI. The CDR3: CASSYSKLPSYEQYF. CDR3 coding DNA: TGTGCCAGCAGTTACTCGAAACTACCTTCCTACGAGCAGTACTTC.

CDR3 in amino acids: CAISGTSGGFADTQYF. For the CDR3, the DNA is TGTGCCATCAGCGGGACTAGCGGGGGGTTTGCAGATACGCAGTATTTT. The chain couples TRBV10-3 to TRBJ2-3; 15 nucleotides line up with TRBD2. This CDR3 is 16 amino acids long. Trimming took 6 bases from V and 4 from J; bases not matched to a gene: 5. Germline CDR1 reads ENHRY; CDR2 reads SYGVKD.

This chain links TRBV27 with TRBJ1-2, with 7 bases lining up with TRBD1. The V segment lost 5 bases and the J segment 4 bases; nucleotides outside the gene matches: 4. The CDR3 sequence is 13 residues long. Germline V lookup: CDR1 MNHEY, CDR2 SMNVEV (reference sequence). The DNA of the CDR3 is TGTGCCAGCAGTGTGGACAGGCTCTATGGCTACACCTTC. Protein product: CASSVDRLYGYTF.

This clone was detected only a few times. The chain combines TRBV11-2 with TRBJ2-5; 7 nucleotides match TRBD1. CDR1 and CDR2 from the germline V gene are SGHAT and FQNNGV. V shed 4 bases and J 3 bases; nucleotides not matched to a gene: 2. The CDR3 contains 13 residues. CDR3 amino acids: CASSYDREETQYF. The DNA for the CDR3 is TGTGCCAGCAGCTACGACAGGGAAGAGACCCAGTACTTC. The full variable domain, rest sourced from reference TRBV11-2 and TRBJ2-5, is EAGVAQSPRYKIIEKRQSVAFWCNPISGHATLYWYQQILGQGPKLLIQFQNNGVVDDSQLPKDRFSAERLKGVDSTLKIQPAKLEDSAVYLCASSYDREETQYFGPGTRLLVL.

V usage is TRBV19 and J usage is TRBJ1-5, with D perhaps matching TRBD1 (6 bases). The CDR3 totals 14 residues. The V end lost 3 bases, the J end lost 7 bases, and 13 bases lay between the germline ends. Germline values: CDR1 LNHDA, CDR2 SQIVND (reference sequence). CDR3 sequence: CASSIWAGEQPQHF. Here the CDR3 DNA reads TGTGCCAGTAGTATTTGGGCAGGGGAACAGCCCCAGCATTTT.

V and J are TRBV6-5 and TRBJ1-6; a weak D match, TRBD1 (5 bases). The CDR3 contains 14 residues. Germline lookup yields CDR1 MNHEY and CDR2 SVGAGI. V was shortened by 7 bases and J by 10 bases, with 17 bases between the two germline ends. The CDR3 is CASIREGFGSPLHF. The CDR3 nucleotides are TGTGCCAGCATTAGGGAGGGGTTTGGGTCACCCCTCCACTTT.

The rearrangement uses TRBV7-6 and TRBJ2-1; D may be TRBD2 (6 bases). In germline, CDR1 is SGHVS, CDR2 FNYEAQ. The V and J ends lost 0 bases and 0 bases respectively, with 6 bases between them. The CDR3 loop spans 15 amino acids. For the CDR3, the DNA is TGTGCCAGCAGCTTAGCCGGGAGCTCCTACAATGAGCAGTTCTTC. Translating it yields CASSLAGSSYNEQFF.

This clone has just a few counts. This chain links TRBV5-6 with TRBJ2-7, with 7 bases lining up with TRBD1. With 4 bases clipped from V and 2 bases from J, the junction kept 6 bases outside the gene matches. Germline CDR1 and CDR2: SGHDT and YYEEEE. CDR3 size: 14 residues. CDR3 bases: TGTGCCAGCAGCAATGACAGGGATACCTACGAGCAGTACTTC. It is translated as CASSNDRDTYEQYF.

This clone has just a few counts. The chain is built from TRBV13 and TRBJ2-1, with TRBD2 matching over 8 bases. Losses at the gene ends were 4 bases for V and 2 bases for J; bases not matched to a gene: 7. The CDR3 is made up of 16 amino acids. Germline V gives CDR1 PRHDT, CDR2 FYEKMQ (reference sequence). Here the CDR3 reads CASSSRLSGTYNEQFF. CDR3 bases: TGTGCCAGCAGCTCCCGCCTTAGCGGGACCTACAATGAGCAGTTCTTC.

V is TRBV6-5 and J is TRBJ1-1; D is possibly TRBD1 (6 bases). This CDR3 contains 15 residues. In germline, CDR1 is MNHEY, CDR2 SVGAGI. The V and J ends lost 4 bases and 5 bases respectively, with 17 bases between them. Here the CDR3 reads CASSSLAGDSTEAFF. CDR3 sequence (DNA): TGTGCCAGCAGTTCCCTGGCAGGGGACTCGACTGAAGCTTTCTTT.

The CDR3 sequence: CSARQDSNQPQHF. CDR3 nucleotides: TGCAGCGCACGACAAGATAGCAATCAGCCCCAGCATTTT. The chain combines TRBV29-1 with TRBJ1-5; D is uncertain. The V end lost 7 bases, the J end lost 0 bases, and 10 bases lay between the germline ends. The CDR3 is made up of 13 amino acids. Germline V gene data show CDR1 as SQVTM and CDR2 as ANQGSEA.

The genes are TRBV10-3 and TRBJ2-1; 8 bases are shared with TRBD1. V shed 3 bases, J shed 9 bases, and the junction held 4 bases outside the gene matches. Germline lookup yields CDR1 ENHRY and CDR2 SYGVKD. CDR3 length: 13 amino acids. The CDR3, as DNA: TGTGCCATCAGTGACGGACAGGGCGGTGAGCAGTTCTTC. Translated: CAISDGQGGEQFF.

This sequence joins TRBV4-1 and TRBJ2-7, with D tentatively TRBD2 (6 bases). The V and J ends lost 1 base and 7 bases respectively, with 14 bases between them. Per germline, CDR1 MGHRA and CDR2 YSYEKL. The CDR3 is 14 residues long. The CDR3 sequence is CASSQVGPAGEQYF. The CDR3 DNA reads TGCGCCAGCAGCCAAGTAGGTCCCGCGGGAGAGCAGTACTTC.

This clone was seen more than once but under ten times. V is TRBV25-1 and J is TRBJ1-1; D remains ambiguous. V dropped 2 bases and J dropped 1 base, with 5 bases sitting between them. Per the germline V gene, CDR1 is MGHDK and CDR2 is SYGVNS. This CDR3 contains 13 residues. The DNA for the CDR3 is TGTGCCAGCAGTGAACCCGGGAACACTGAAGCTTTCTTT. Protein product: CASSEPGNTEAFF.

A word on this clone: At the DNA level, this CDR3 is encoded by other sequences in the same sample as well. The chain carries TRBV18 and TRBJ2-7, with D perhaps matching TRBD1 (6 bases). Germline-derived CDR1 and CDR2 are KGHSH and LQKENI. The CDR3 loop spans 12 amino acids. The V and J ends lost 3 bases and 3 bases respectively, with 6 bases between them. The DNA for the CDR3 is TGTGCCAGCTCACCGGACAGCTACGAGCAGTACTTC. The encoded protein is CASSPDSYEQYF.

This sequence joins TRBV20-1 and TRBJ2-7, with D possibly TRBD2 on 5 matching bases. Trimming cost V 3 bases and J 4 bases, with 7 bases left between them. CDR1 and CDR2 from the germline V gene are DFQATT and SNEGSKA (reference sequence). The CDR3 extends over 11 amino acids. The CDR3 is CSARREYEQYF. As DNA, the CDR3 is TGCAGTGCTAGGAGGGAGTACGAGCAGTACTTC.

This chain's CDR3 is CASSLVVAGGNGEQYF. The CDR3 DNA is TGTGCCAGCAGTTTGGTCGTGGCGGGGGGGAATGGCGAGCAGTACTTC. V usage is TRBV27 and J usage is TRBJ2-7; 9 bases agree with TRBD2. CDR1 is MNHEY, CDR2 SMNVEV, per germline (reference sequence). V shed 3 bases and J 6 bases; nucleotides not matched to a gene: 12. CDR3 length equals 16 residues.

This sequence joins TRBV30 and TRBJ2-5, with D uncertain. Per the germline V gene, CDR1 is GTSNPN and CDR2 is SVGIG (reference sequence). The V end was cut by 1 base, the J end by 5 bases, with 11 bases between. This CDR3 has 13 amino acids. This chain's CDR3 is CAWSESLRETQYF. The CDR3 nucleotides read TGTGCCTGGAGTGAGTCCCTTCGGGAGACCCAGTACTTC.

The chain links TRBV28 to TRBJ1-5, with D uncertain. The CDR3 extends over 17 amino acids. The V gene lost 3 bases and the J gene lost 2 bases, with 17 bases spanning the gap. Germline V gene data show CDR1 as MDHEN and CDR2 as SYDVKM. In DNA, the CDR3 is TGTGCCAGCAGTTTCATAGGACCCGAACGTGGCAATCAGCCCCAGCATTTT. Translation gives CASSFIGPERGNQPQHF. The full variable domain, in which reference TRBV28 and TRBJ1-5 provide the parts outside the CDR3, is DVKVTQSSRYLVKRTGEKVFLECVQDMDHENMFWYRQDPGLGLRLIYFSYDVKMKEKGDIPEGYSVSREKKERFSLILESASTNQTSMYLCASSFIGPERGNQPQHFGDGTRLSIL.